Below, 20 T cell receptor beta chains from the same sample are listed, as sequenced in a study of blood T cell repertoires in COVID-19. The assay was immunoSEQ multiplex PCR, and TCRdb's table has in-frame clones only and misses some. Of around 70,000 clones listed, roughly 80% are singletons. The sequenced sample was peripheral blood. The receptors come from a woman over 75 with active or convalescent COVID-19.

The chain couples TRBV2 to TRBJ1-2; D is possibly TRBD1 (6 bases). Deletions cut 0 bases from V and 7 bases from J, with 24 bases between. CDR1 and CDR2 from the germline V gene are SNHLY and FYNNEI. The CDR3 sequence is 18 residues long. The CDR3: CASSEAGPTWGHLPGYTF. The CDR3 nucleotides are TGTGCCAGCAGTGAAGCGGGCCCAACTTGGGGACACCTCCCTGGCTACACCTTC.

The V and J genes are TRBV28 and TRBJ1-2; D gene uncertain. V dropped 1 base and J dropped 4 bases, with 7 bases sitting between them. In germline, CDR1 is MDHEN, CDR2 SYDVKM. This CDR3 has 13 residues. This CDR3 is CASSLSSGYGYTF. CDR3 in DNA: TGTGCCAGCAGTTTATCGTCGGGCTATGGCTACACCTTC.

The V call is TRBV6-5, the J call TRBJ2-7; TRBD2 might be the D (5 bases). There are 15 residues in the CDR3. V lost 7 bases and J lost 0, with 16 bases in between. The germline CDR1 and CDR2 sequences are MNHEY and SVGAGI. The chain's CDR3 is CASTGGTANSYEQYF. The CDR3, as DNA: TGTGCCAGCACCGGAGGCACAGCGAACTCCTACGAGCAGTACTTC.

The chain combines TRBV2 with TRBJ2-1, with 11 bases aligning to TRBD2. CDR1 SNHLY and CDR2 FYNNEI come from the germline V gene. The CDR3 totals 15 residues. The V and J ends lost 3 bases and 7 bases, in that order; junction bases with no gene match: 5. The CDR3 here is CASSDSSSGRNEQFF. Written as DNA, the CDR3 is TGTGCCAGCAGTGATTCGTCTAGCGGGAGGAATGAGCAGTTCTTC.

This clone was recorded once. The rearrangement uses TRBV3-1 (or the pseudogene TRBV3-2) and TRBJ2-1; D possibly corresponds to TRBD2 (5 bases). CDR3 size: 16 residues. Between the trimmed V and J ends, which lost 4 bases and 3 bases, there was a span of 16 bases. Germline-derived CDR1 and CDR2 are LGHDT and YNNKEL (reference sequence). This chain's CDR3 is CASSRLTRALYNEQFF. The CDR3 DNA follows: TGTGCCAGCAGCCGGCTAACTAGAGCCCTCTACAATGAGCAGTTCTTC.

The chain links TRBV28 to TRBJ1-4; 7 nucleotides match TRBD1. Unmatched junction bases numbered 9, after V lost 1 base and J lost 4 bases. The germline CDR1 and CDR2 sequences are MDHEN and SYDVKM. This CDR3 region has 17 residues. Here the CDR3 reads CASSLLGRGIGNEKLFF. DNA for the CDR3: TGTGCCAGCAGTTTATTGGGCAGGGGGATCGGTAATGAAAAACTGTTTTTT.

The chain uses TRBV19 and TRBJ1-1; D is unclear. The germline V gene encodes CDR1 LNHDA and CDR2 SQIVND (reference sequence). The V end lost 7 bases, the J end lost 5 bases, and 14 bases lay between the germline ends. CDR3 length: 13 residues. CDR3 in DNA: TGTGCCAGTATTCGGGCCCCGGGGACTGAAGCTTTCTTT. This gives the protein CASIRAPGTEAFF.

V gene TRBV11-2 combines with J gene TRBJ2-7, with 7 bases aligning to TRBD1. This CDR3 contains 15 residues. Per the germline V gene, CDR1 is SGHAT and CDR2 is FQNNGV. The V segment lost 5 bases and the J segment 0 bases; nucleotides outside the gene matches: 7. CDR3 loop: CASSRKGANSYEQYF. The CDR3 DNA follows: TGTGCCAGCAGCCGCAAGGGGGCCAACTCCTACGAGCAGTACTTC. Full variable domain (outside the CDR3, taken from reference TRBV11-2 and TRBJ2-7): EAGVAQSPRYKIIEKRQSVAFWCNPISGHATLYWYQQILGQGPKLLIQFQNNGVVDDSQLPKDRFSAERLKGVDSTLKIQPAKLEDSAVYLCASSRKGANSYEQYFGPGTRLTVT.

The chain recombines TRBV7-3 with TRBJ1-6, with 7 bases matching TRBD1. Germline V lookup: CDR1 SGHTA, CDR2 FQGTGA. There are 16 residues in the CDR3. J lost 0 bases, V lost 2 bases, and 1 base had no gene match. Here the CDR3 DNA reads TGTGCCAGCAGCTTACAGGGGGACTCCTATAATTCACCCCTCCACTTT. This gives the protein CASSLQGDSYNSPLHF.

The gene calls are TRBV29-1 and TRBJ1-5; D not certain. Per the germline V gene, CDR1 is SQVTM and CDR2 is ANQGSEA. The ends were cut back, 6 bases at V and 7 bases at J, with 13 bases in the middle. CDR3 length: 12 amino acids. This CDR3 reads CSVQYDTQPQHF. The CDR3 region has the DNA TGCAGCGTCCAGTACGACACCCAGCCCCAGCATTTT.

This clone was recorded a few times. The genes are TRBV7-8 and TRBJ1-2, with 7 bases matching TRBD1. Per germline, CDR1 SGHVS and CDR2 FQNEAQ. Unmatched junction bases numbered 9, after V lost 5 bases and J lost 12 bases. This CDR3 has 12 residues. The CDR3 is CASSPRTGLNTF. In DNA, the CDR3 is TGTGCCAGCAGCCCGAGGACAGGATTGAACACCTTC.

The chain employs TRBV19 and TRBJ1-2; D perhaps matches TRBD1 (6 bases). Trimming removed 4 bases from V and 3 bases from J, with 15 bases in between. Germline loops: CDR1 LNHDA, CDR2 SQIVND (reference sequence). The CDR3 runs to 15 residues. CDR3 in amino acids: CASSTPNRVDYGYTF. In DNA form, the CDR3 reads TGTGCCAGTAGTACTCCCAACAGGGTCGACTATGGCTACACCTTC.

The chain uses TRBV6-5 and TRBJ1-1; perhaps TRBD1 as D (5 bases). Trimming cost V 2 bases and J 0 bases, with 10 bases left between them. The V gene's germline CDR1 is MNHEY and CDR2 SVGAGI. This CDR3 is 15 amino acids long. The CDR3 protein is CASSYARDLNTEAFF. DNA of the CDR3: TGTGCCAGCAGTTACGCCCGGGACTTGAACACTGAAGCTTTCTTT.

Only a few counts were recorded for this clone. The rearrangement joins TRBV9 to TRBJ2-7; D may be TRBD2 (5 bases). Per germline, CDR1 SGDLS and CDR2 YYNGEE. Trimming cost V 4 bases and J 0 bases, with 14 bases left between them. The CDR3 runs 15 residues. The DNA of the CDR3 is TGTGCCAGCAGCCCCTCGGGGTACTTCTCCTACGAGCAGTACTTC. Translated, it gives CASSPSGYFSYEQYF.

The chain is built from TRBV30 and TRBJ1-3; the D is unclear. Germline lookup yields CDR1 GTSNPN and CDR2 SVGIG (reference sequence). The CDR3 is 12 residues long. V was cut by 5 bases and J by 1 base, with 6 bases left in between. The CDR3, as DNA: TGTGCCTGGGGGAGTTCTGGAAACACCATATATTTT. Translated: CAWGSSGNTIYF.

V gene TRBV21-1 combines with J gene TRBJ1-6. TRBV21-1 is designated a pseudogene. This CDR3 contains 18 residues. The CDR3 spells CASSKARGEGGGYSPLHF. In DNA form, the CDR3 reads TGTGCCAGCAGCAAAGCCCGGGGGGAAGGCGGGGGCTATTCACCCCTCCACTTT.

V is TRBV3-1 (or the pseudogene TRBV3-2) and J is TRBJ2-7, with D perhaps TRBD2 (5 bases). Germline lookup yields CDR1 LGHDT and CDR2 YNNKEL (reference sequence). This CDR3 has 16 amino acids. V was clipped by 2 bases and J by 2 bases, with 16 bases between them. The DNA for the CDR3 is TGTGCCAGCAGCCAACATCCGGCGGGTCCCACCTACGAGCAGTACTTC. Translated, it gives CASSQHPAGPTYEQYF.

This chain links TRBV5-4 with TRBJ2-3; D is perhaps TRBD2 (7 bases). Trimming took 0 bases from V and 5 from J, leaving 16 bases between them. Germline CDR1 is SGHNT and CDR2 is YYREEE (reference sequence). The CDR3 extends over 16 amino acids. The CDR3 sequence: CASSLVVIGGGDTQYF. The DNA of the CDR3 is TGTGCCAGCAGCTTGGTCGTGATAGGGGGGGGAGATACGCAGTATTTT.

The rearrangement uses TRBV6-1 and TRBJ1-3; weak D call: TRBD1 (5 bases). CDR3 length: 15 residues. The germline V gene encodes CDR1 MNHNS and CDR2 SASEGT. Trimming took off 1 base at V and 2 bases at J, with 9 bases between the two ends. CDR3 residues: CASSEDSGPGNTIYF. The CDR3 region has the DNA TGTGCCAGCAGTGAAGATTCAGGGCCTGGAAACACCATATATTTT.

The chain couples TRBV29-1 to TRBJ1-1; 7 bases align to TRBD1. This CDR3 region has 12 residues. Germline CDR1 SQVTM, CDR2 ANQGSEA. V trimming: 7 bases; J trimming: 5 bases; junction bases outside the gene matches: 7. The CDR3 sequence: CSAEGAKTEAFF. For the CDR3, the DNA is TGCAGCGCCGAGGGGGCCAAAACTGAAGCTTTCTTT. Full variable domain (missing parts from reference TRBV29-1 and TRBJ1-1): SAVISQKPSRDICQRGTSLTIQCQVDSQVTMMFWYRQQPGQSLTLIATANQGSEATYESGFVIDKFPISRPNLTFSTLTVSNMSPEDSSIYLCSAEGAKTEAFFGQGTRLTVV.